These 18 T cell receptor beta chains were all obtained from the same sample, sequenced in a study of post-analysis software for immune sequencing data. Antigen specificity for these receptors is unknown. Each TCR beta cDNA library carried unique molecular identifiers. TCRdb processed the PCR reads anew with MiXCR; each CDR3 protein has one entry. The sample carries about half a million distinct CDR3 sequences, 34% recorded once. Regarding the study as a whole: Among a few TRBV segments more frequent in patients than controls were TRBV5-6, TRBV5-1 and TRBV20-1.

Sequencing was performed on blood. These receptors originate from a girl aged 2 to 17 with multiple sclerosis.

In its sample, this clonotype was seen a few times. The junction departs from the called germline gene at one end, perhaps through a read error. The V call is TRBV29-1, the J call TRBJ2-5; possibly TRBD2 for D (6 bases). Germline CDR1 SQVTM, CDR2 ANQGSEA. This CDR3 comprises 14 residues. The CDR3 sequence: CSVEGRGREEIQYF. CDR3 nucleotide sequence: TGCAGCGTGGAGGGAAGGGGCAGGGAGGAGATCCAGTACTTC.

The sample holds a few counts of this clonotype. This chain joins TRBV6-5 and TRBJ2-1, with a possible D match to TRBD2 (5 bases). V lost 6 bases and J 10 bases, leaving 19 bases between the germline ends. CDR3 size: 14 residues. Germline assignment: CDR1 MNHEY and CDR2 SVGAGI. CDR3 residues: CASRSGIQRPEQFF. In DNA, the CDR3 is TGTGCCAGCAGATCCGGGATCCAAAGACCAGAGCAGTTCTTC.

This clonotype was counted many times. The rearrangement uses TRBV5-1 and TRBJ2-2; the D is unclear. The V gene's germline CDR1 is SGHRS and CDR2 YFSETQ. The CDR3 covers 13 residues. Trimming shortened V by 5 bases and J by 4 bases, and 9 bases separated the two germline ends. The CDR3 here is CASSWAATGELFF. The CDR3 nucleotides read TGCGCCAGCAGTTGGGCAGCCACCGGGGAGCTGTTTTTT.

The gene calls are TRBV5-1 and TRBJ2-3; D not certain. Germline V lookup: CDR1 SGHRS, CDR2 YFSETQ. This CDR3 contains 13 residues. The ends were cut back, 3 bases at V and 6 bases at J, with 11 bases in the middle. The CDR3 is CASSSILYDTQYF. The CDR3 DNA reads TGCGCCAGCAGCTCAATTTTATATGATACGCAGTATTTT.

The sample holds a few counts of this clonotype. The chain couples TRBV12-3 or TRBV12-4 to TRBJ2-1, with 10 bases lining up with TRBD1. Trimming removed 8 bases from V and 9 bases from J; junction bases left unmatched: 7. The CDR3 runs 13 residues. The CDR3 sequence is CASRGTGVSEQFF. The CDR3 DNA reads TGTGCCAGCCGGGGGACAGGGGTCAGTGAGCAGTTCTTC.

The chain has TRBV6-1 and TRBJ2-5; D may match TRBD1 or TRBD2 (5 bases each). The CDR3 has 15 amino acids. V was shortened by 3 bases and J by 1 base, with 12 bases between the two germline ends. From germline, CDR1 is MNHNS and CDR2 SASEGT. The chain's CDR3 is CASSDIRDPQETQYF. The CDR3 DNA is TGTGCCAGCAGTGACATCCGGGACCCCCAAGAGACCCAGTACTTC.

This clonotype was picked up a small number of times. V and J are TRBV5-1 and TRBJ2-1, with TRBD2 matching over 9 bases. The CDR3 covers 14 residues. Germline CDR1 is SGHRS and CDR2 is YFSETQ. V shed 4 bases and J 9 bases; nucleotides not matched to a gene: 8. The CDR3 DNA reads as TGCGCCAGCAGCCCCGGCGGGGGGGCGGGTGAGCAGTTCTTC. Amino acids: CASSPGGGAGEQFF. Filled out from reference TRBV5-1 and TRBJ2-1, the complete variable domain reads KAGVTQTPRYLIKTRGQQVTLSCSPISGHRSVSWYQQTPGQGLQFLFEYFSETQRNKGNFPGRFSGRQFSNSRSEMNVSTLELGDSALYLCASSPGGGAGEQFFGPGTRLTVL.

The table lists this clonotype with a count of one. The rearrangement links TRBV29-1 to TRBJ2-7; D gene ambiguous. The CDR3 extends over 9 amino acids. V lost 7 bases and J lost 9, with 10 bases in between. The germline V gene has CDR1 SQVTM and CDR2 ANQGSEA. CDR3 coding DNA: TGCAGCGCACAGCACGGGCAGTACTTC. This codes for CSAQHGQYF.

This clonotype was seen only a few times. The CDR3 bases are TGCGCCAGCAGCGGCCGGGACAGGGACGGCTATGGCTACACCTTC. Its protein product is CASSGRDRDGYGYTF. The chain couples TRBV4-1 to TRBJ1-2; 9 positions agree with TRBD1. The CDR3 runs to 15 residues. The V gene end was trimmed by 5 bases and the J gene end by 4 bases; junction bases not matched to a gene: 8. Germline values: CDR1 MGHRA, CDR2 YSYEKL.

CDR3 in amino acids: CASSLGTDLGTGELFF. The CDR3 nucleotides are TGCGCCAGCAGCTTGGGGACCGACCTGGGGACCGGGGAGCTGTTTTTT. The V and J genes are TRBV5-1 and TRBJ2-2; D uncertain. The CDR3 contains 16 residues. The germline V gene encodes CDR1 SGHRS and CDR2 YFSETQ. The ends were cut back, 0 bases at V and 5 bases at J, with 14 bases in the middle.

This sequence joins TRBV3-1 and TRBJ1-2; D unclear. This CDR3 has 13 residues. Germline V gene sequence: CDR1 LGHDT, CDR2 YNNKEL (reference sequence). V lost 1 base and J lost 3, with 6 bases in between. CDR3 DNA: TGTGCCAGCAGCCAAGGGCAGCACTATGGCTACACCTTC. Encoded protein: CASSQGQHYGYTF.

V usage is TRBV5-6 and J usage is TRBJ2-2; TRBD1 matches at 10 bases. The CDR3 has 15 amino acids. Germline CDR1 and CDR2: SGHDT and YYEEEE. J lost 4 bases, V lost 3 bases, and 3 bases had no gene match. The CDR3 DNA reads TGTGCCAGCAGCTCCGACAGGGGGCGCACCGGGGAGCTGTTTTTT. This encodes CASSSDRGRTGELFF. The variable domain in full, completed from reference TRBV5-6 and TRBJ2-2, reads DAGVTQSPTHLIKTRGQQVTLRCSPKSGHDTVSWYQQALGQGPQFIFQYYEEEERQRGNFPDRFSGHQFPNYSSELNVNALLLGDSALYLCASSSDRGRTGELFFGEGSRLTVL.

This chain connects TRBV5-1 to TRBJ1-4; the D is unclear. The germline V gene has CDR1 SGHRS and CDR2 YFSETQ. With 4 bases removed from V and 6 bases from J, the gap between germline ends came to 10 bases. This CDR3 is 13 amino acids long. The DNA for the CDR3 is TGCGCCAGCAGCGAAGGAGTGGATGAAAAACTGTTTTTT. It is translated as CASSEGVDEKLFF.

The CDR3: CASSLHWRGAISTDTQYF. CDR3 bases: TGCGCCAGCAGCTTGCATTGGCGGGGGGCGATTAGCACAGATACGCAGTATTTT. The V and J genes are TRBV5-1 and TRBJ2-3, with 8 positions matching TRBD2. CDR1 and CDR2 from the germline V gene are SGHRS and YFSETQ. The CDR3 covers 18 residues. V lost 1 base, J lost 0 bases, and 10 bases stayed unmatched.

The chain uses TRBV20-1 and TRBJ1-2; TRBD1 matches 9 bases. There are 17 residues in the CDR3. Germline V gene sequence: CDR1 DFQATT, CDR2 SNEGSKA (reference sequence). The junction had 17 bases not matched to a gene; V was cut back by 5 bases and J by 4 bases. CDR3 in amino acids: CSARPSGWGQGGYGYTF. The CDR3 DNA follows: TGCAGTGCTCGCCCAAGTGGTTGGGGACAGGGCGGCTATGGCTACACCTTC.

This clonotype appeared a few times. The CDR3, as DNA: TGTGCCAGCAGTCCCTGGACTGAAACTTTTTCACCCCTCCACTTT. Protein product: CASSPWTETFSPLHF. V gene TRBV27 combines with J gene TRBJ1-6; D remains unclear. The CDR3 runs 15 residues. CDR1 is MNHEY and CDR2 is SMNVEV in the germline V gene (reference sequence). Trimming shortened V by 5 bases and J by 9 bases, and 17 bases separated the two germline ends.

This chain uses TRBV6-6 with TRBJ1-1; TRBD1 aligns across 8 bases. The germline gives CDR1 MNHNY, CDR2 SVGAGI (reference sequence). The CDR3 has 15 residues. V shed 5 bases, J shed 4 bases, and the junction held 9 bases outside the gene matches. The CDR3 protein is CASSASGGAGTEAFF. Here the CDR3 DNA reads TGTGCCAGCAGTGCCTCAGGGGGCGCGGGCACTGAAGCTTTCTTT.

This clonotype has more than one count but fewer than ten. The chain has TRBV5-4 and TRBJ1-2; 8 nucleotides line up with TRBD1. CDR3 length equals 16 residues. Germline V gene data show CDR1 as SGHNT and CDR2 as YYREEE (reference sequence). The ends lost 4 bases at V and 6 bases at J; junction bases unmatched: 14. The CDR3 coding sequence is TGTGCCAGCAGCCCTGGGGCGGCAGGGGGCTTCGATGGCTACACCTTC. This encodes CASSPGAAGGFDGYTF.